The 9 T cell receptor beta chains reported below all come from one sample, sequenced in a study of T cells in localized non-small cell lung cancer. The table came from immunoSEQ multiplex PCR; TCRdb's copy has only in-frame clones and leaves some out. The data contain tens of thousands of clones, 86% of them seen just once; the ten biggest clones take up 2% to 2.5%. The sample was PBMCs, taken before any cancer treatment. Receptors were obtained from a man aged 40 to 70 with stage II lung adenocarcinoma.

Comments on this clone: At one end the junction does not follow the germline gene, possibly because of a read error. V is TRBV12-5 and J is TRBJ1-2, with no clear D. There are 13 residues in the CDR3. Germline V gene data show CDR1 as LGHNT and CDR2 as FRNRAP. DNA for the CDR3: TGTGCTAGTGGTTTGGTAATGGTTGGGAGCGTATCCTTC. This encodes CASGLVMVGSVSF.

The CDR3 is CASSPPASSMGYTF. The CDR3 nucleotides are TGTGCCAGCTCACCACCGGCCTCCTCGATGGGCTACACCTTC. The V call is TRBV18, the J call TRBJ1-2; D ambiguous. The germline V gene has CDR1 KGHSH and CDR2 LQKENI. Trimming stripped 0 bases from V and 8 bases from J, with 13 bases between. The CDR3 spans 14 residues.

The V gene is TRBV7-2, the J gene TRBJ1-1, with D possibly being TRBD1 (5 bases). Deletions cut 0 bases from V and 6 bases from J, with 11 bases between. CDR3 size: 14 residues. Germline CDR1 SGHTA, CDR2 FQGNSA. The CDR3: CASSLAPTASEAFF. CDR3 nucleotides: TGTGCCAGCAGCTTAGCGCCGACAGCCTCTGAAGCTTTCTTT.

This clone showed up just a few times. This rearrangement joins TRBV30 to TRBJ1-3, with D maybe TRBD1 (5 bases). This CDR3 spans 13 amino acids. Trimming left V 2 bases short and J 4 bases short, with 9 bases between. Germline assignment: CDR1 GTSNPN and CDR2 SVGIG (reference sequence). The CDR3 protein is CAWSPRGGNTIYF. The CDR3, as DNA: TGTGCCTGGAGTCCAAGGGGCGGAAACACCATATATTTT.

The CDR3 sequence is CASSERKTGRYTEAFF. CDR3 bases: TGCGCCAGCAGTGAGAGGAAAACAGGACGATACACTGAAGCTTTCTTT. V gene TRBV10-1 combines with J gene TRBJ1-1; a weak D match, TRBD1 (5 bases). This CDR3 is 16 amino acids long. V lost 2 bases to trimming and J lost 3 bases, with 16 bases between them. Germline V CDR1 and CDR2: WNHNN, SYGVQD (reference sequence).

This clone has only one observation. The chain couples TRBV29-1 to TRBJ1-1, with TRBD1 as a possible D gene (6 bases). Germline values: CDR1 SQVTM, CDR2 ANQGSEA. The CDR3 runs 12 residues. Trimming cost V 7 bases and J 1 base, with 10 bases left between them. DNA of the CDR3: TGCAGCGGGACGACAGGGAACACTGAAGCTTTCTTT. As protein: CSGTTGNTEAFF. Together with reference TRBV29-1 and TRBJ1-1, the CDR3 gives the full variable domain: SAVISQKPSRDICQRGTSLTIQCQVDSQVTMMFWYRQQPGQSLTLIATANQGSEATYESGFVIDKFPISRPNLTFSTLTVSNMSPEDSSIYLCSGTTGNTEAFFGQGTRLTVV.

The J gene is TRBJ2-1, the V gene TRBV28; D tentatively reads TRBD1 or TRBD2 (5 bases each). The CDR3 totals 15 residues. V lost 4 bases, J lost 7 bases, and 17 bases lay in between. The germline CDR1 and CDR2 sequences are MDHEN and SYDVKM. The DNA for the CDR3 is TGTGCCAGCAGTTACCCAATAACAGGCGGGAATGAGCAGTTCTTC. Protein: CASSYPITGGNEQFF.

The V and J genes are TRBV4-2 and TRBJ2-1, with D possibly being TRBD1 (6 bases). Germline CDR1 reads LGHNA; CDR2 reads YNFKEQ. Trimming removed 0 bases from V and 5 bases from J, with 14 bases in between. The CDR3 contains 16 residues. The CDR3 bases are TGTGCCAGCAGCCAAGAGTCAGGGGCGTCTCACAATGAGCAGTTCTTC. Translating it yields CASSQESGASHNEQFF.

The chain couples TRBV5-1 to TRBJ1-2; the D is unclear. The CDR3 is 14 residues long. Trimming cost V 4 bases and J 0 bases, with 10 bases left between them. The germline V gene has CDR1 SGHRS and CDR2 YFSETQ. The CDR3 loop is CASSPDSANYGYTF. The CDR3 nucleotides are TGCGCCAGCAGCCCAGACTCAGCTAACTATGGCTACACCTTC.